These 25 T cell receptor beta chains share one sample of origin, sequenced in a study of beta chain features in type 1 diabetes. Every isolated RNA sample was fully reverse transcribed, so sequencing captured expressed TCRB transcripts. Assay used: immunoSEQ multiplex PCR; TCRdb lists only in-frame clones, some missing. The sample holds about 320,000 clones; around 15% are singletons and the top ten take more than 6.5%. Sequenced sample: central memory CD4+ T cells from blood. The receptors come from a man aged 25 to 40 in good health.

V usage is TRBV5-1 and J usage is TRBJ1-1; D gene uncertain. CDR3 length: 15 residues. Germline assignment: CDR1 SGHRS and CDR2 YFSETQ. V lost 0 bases and J 4 bases, leaving 13 bases between the germline ends. DNA for the CDR3: TGCGCCAGCAGCTTGGCGCGCGGAGCCCTCACTGAAGCTTTCTTT. This encodes CASSLARGALTEAFF.

Points on this clone: The germline gene is not matched at one end of the junction; a read error may be the cause. The V gene is TRBV7-9, the J gene TRBJ2-7; 12 nucleotides match TRBD2. This CDR3 has 13 amino acids. Germline lookup yields CDR1 SEHNR and CDR2 FQNEAQ (reference sequence). CDR3 sequence: CASSFETSGGPRF. DNA of the CDR3: TGTGCCAGCAGCTTTGAGACTAGCGGGGGACCTAGGTTC.

The J gene is TRBJ1-1, the V gene TRBV15; the match to TRBD1 covers 9 bases. There are 16 residues in the CDR3. After removal of 5 bases from V and 10 bases from J, the junction contained 17 bases not matched to a gene. CDR1 is LNHNV and CDR2 is YYDKDF in the germline V gene (reference sequence). As DNA, the CDR3 is TGTGCCACCAGCCGAGGTCGTGGGACAGGGAACCGACGAGCTTTCTTT. This translates into CATSRGRGTGNRRAFF.

The chain carries TRBV5-1 and TRBJ2-3, with 9 bases lining up with TRBD1. The CDR3 totals 14 residues. The germline V gene encodes CDR1 SGHRS and CDR2 YFSETQ. J was trimmed by 1 base and V by 9 bases; bases with no gene match: 6. The CDR3 protein is CATSRDRGTDTQYF. In nucleotides, the CDR3 is TGCGCCACCTCTCGGGACAGGGGCACAGATACGCAGTATTTT.

V usage is TRBV2 and J usage is TRBJ2-1; 7 positions agree with TRBD2. Germline V gene lookup returns CDR1 SNHLY and CDR2 FYNNEI. This CDR3 has 14 residues. Trimming cost V 6 bases and J 1 base; bases outside gene matches: 3. CDR3 in amino acids: CASRMRESYNEQFF. CDR3 DNA sequence: TGTGCCAGCAGGATGCGGGAGTCCTACAATGAGCAGTTCTTC.

This clone was observed a handful of times. The chain has TRBV19 and TRBJ2-3; TRBD1 aligns across 9 bases. The CDR3 spans 15 residues. Germline values: CDR1 LNHDA, CDR2 SQIVND (reference sequence). Germline trimming cut 7 bases from V and 4 bases from J; bases unmatched to any gene: 9. Here the CDR3 DNA reads TGTGCCAGTACGGGGACAGGGTTTAATGCAGATACGCAGTATTTT. Encoded protein: CASTGTGFNADTQYF.

This clone was picked up a small number of times. The chain is built from TRBV18 and TRBJ2-1; TRBD1 might be the D (5 bases). The V gene's germline CDR1 is KGHSH and CDR2 LQKENI. V was pared by 5 bases and J by 5 bases, with 13 bases between. The CDR3 consists of 14 residues. The CDR3, as DNA: TGTGCCAGCTCATTTGGGGCCGGCGACAATGAGCAGTTCTTC. The encoded protein is CASSFGAGDNEQFF.

On this clone: Within the sample, other DNA sequences also encode this same CDR3. The gene calls are TRBV6-6 and TRBJ2-7; TRBD2 aligns across 8 bases. The germline V gene has CDR1 MNHNY and CDR2 SVGAGI (reference sequence). There are 13 residues in the CDR3. Trimming cost V 5 bases and J 2 bases; bases outside gene matches: 2. As DNA, the CDR3 is TGTGCCAGCAGTCTAGCGGGCACCTACGAGCAGTACGTC. This gives the protein CASSLAGTYEQYV.

V usage is TRBV11-2 and J usage is TRBJ2-3, with D hard to call. The CDR3 spans 15 residues. Trimming pared 5 bases from V and 4 bases from J, leaving 16 bases between. CDR1 and CDR2 (germline): SGHAT, FQNNGV. CDR3 protein: CASSEVGGRADTQYF. DNA for the CDR3: TGTGCCAGCAGCGAAGTGGGCGGAAGGGCAGATACGCAGTATTTT.

The chain is built from TRBV19 and TRBJ1-2; tentative D call: TRBD1 (5 bases). From germline, CDR1 is LNHDA and CDR2 SQIVND (reference sequence). This CDR3 comprises 13 residues. V gave up 8 bases and J gave up 2 bases, with 12 bases separating them. In DNA form, the CDR3 reads TGTGCCAGTGCAGGGTGGGGGAACTATGGCTACACCTTC. Protein sequence: CASAGWGNYGYTF.

This chain joins TRBV6-6 and TRBJ2-7; TRBD1 agrees at 7 bases. Losses at the gene ends were 6 bases for V and 6 bases for J; bases not matched to a gene: 2. Germline lookup yields CDR1 MNHNY and CDR2 SVGAGI (reference sequence). The length of the CDR3 is 11 residues. Written as DNA, the CDR3 is TGTGCCAGCAGGTCAGGGGGCGAGCAGTACGTC. Translation gives CASRSGGEQYV.

This clone has only a few counts. This chain uses TRBV5-1 with TRBJ2-1; weak D call: TRBD1 (5 bases). The germline gives CDR1 SGHRS, CDR2 YFSETQ. The length of the CDR3 is 16 residues. Trimming shortened V by 0 bases and J by 0 bases, and 10 bases separated the two germline ends. Written as DNA, the CDR3 is TGCGCCAGCAGCTTGGTTGGGGCCAGCTCCTACAATGAGCAGTTCTTC. Its translation is CASSLVGASSYNEQFF.

Only a few counts were recorded for this clone. This rearrangement joins TRBV14 to TRBJ2-5; D not resolved. Germline assignment: CDR1 SGHDN and CDR2 FVKESK. This CDR3 spans 13 amino acids. V lost 4 bases and J lost 0, with 6 bases in between. DNA for the CDR3: TGTGCCAGCAGCCCCCCCAACCAAGAGACCCAGTACTTC. Translation gives CASSPPNQETQYF.

In its sample, this clone was seen a few times. J is TRBJ2-2 and V is TRBV4-3, with 8 bases lining up with TRBD2. The CDR3 runs 17 residues. Germline CDR1 is LGHNA and CDR2 is YSLEER. Trimming removed 4 bases from V and 5 bases from J; junction bases left unmatched: 12. The CDR3 sequence is CASSRRTSGGGTGELFF. CDR3 DNA sequence: TGCGCCAGCAGCCGCCGTACTAGCGGAGGGGGGACCGGGGAGCTGTTTTTT.

The rearrangement joins TRBV6-1 to TRBJ1-1; no clear D. Trimming pared 1 base from V and 6 bases from J, leaving 9 bases between. The CDR3 is made up of 13 amino acids. Germline V gene sequence: CDR1 MNHNS, CDR2 SASEGT. In nucleotides, the CDR3 is TGTGCCAGCAGTGAAGATGATTTTGCTGAAGCTTTCTTT. Its translation is CASSEDDFAEAFF.

The genes are TRBV27 and TRBJ1-5; no clear D. The CDR3 consists of 15 residues. CDR1 is MNHEY and CDR2 is SMNVEV in the germline V gene (reference sequence). V was pared by 0 bases and J by 7 bases, with 13 bases between. CDR3 protein: CASSLSFGVGQPQHF. The CDR3 nucleotides read TGTGCCAGCAGTTTATCGTTCGGGGTAGGCCAGCCCCAGCATTTT.

The chain employs TRBV7-3 and TRBJ1-1; no reliable D call. V dropped 2 bases and J dropped 6 bases, with 10 bases sitting between them. The germline V gene encodes CDR1 SGHTA and CDR2 FQGTGA. The CDR3 is 13 residues long. The DNA of the CDR3 is TGTGCCAGCAGCTTACGGCATAGGGCTGAAGCTTTCTTT. It codes for CASSLRHRAEAFF.

This clone has a count of ten or more. The chain employs TRBV5-1 and TRBJ2-2; the D is unclear. V was shortened by 4 bases and J by 0 bases, with 10 bases between the two germline ends. This CDR3 spans 15 amino acids. Looked up from germline, CDR1 is SGHRS and CDR2 is YFSETQ. The DNA for the CDR3 is TGCGCCAGCAGCCCGGACCAGGCGAACACCGGGGAGCTGTTTTTT. It codes for CASSPDQANTGELFF.

The chain is built from TRBV9 and TRBJ1-2; possible D gene TRBD1, 5 bases. CDR1 and CDR2 (germline): SGDLS, YYNGEE. V was pared by 0 bases and J by 1 base, with 16 bases between. This CDR3 region has 17 residues. Here the CDR3 DNA reads TGTGCCAGCAGCGTAGGCCCCACTGCGGGGCTTAACTATGGCTACACCTTC. As protein: CASSVGPTAGLNYGYTF.

Only a few counts were recorded for this clone. The chain carries TRBV29-1 and TRBJ1-1; 10 bases line up with TRBD1. The trim removed 7 bases at V and 0 bases at J, leaving 8 bases unmatched. Germline V lookup: CDR1 SQVTM, CDR2 ANQGSEA. The CDR3 is made up of 15 amino acids. The CDR3, as DNA: TGCAGCGCTGGGACAGGGGCGGGTATGAACACTGAAGCTTTCTTT. Its translation is CSAGTGAGMNTEAFF.

This clone was counted only a few times. This chain uses TRBV23-1 with TRBJ2-1; 11 bases match TRBD2. TRBV23-1 is designated an ORF whose function remains uncertain. The CDR3 totals 15 residues. V shed 6 bases, J shed 12 bases, and the junction held 13 bases outside the gene matches. CDR3 region: CASSQTSGSVGGQFF. CDR3 coding DNA: TGCGCCAGCAGCCAAACTAGCGGGAGTGTCGGTGGGCAGTTCTTC.

In its sample, this clone was seen a few times. This chain connects TRBV5-6 to TRBJ2-7; no reliable D call. The CDR3 consists of 12 residues. V dropped 2 bases and J dropped 6 bases, with 9 bases sitting between them. Per the germline V gene, CDR1 is SGHDT and CDR2 is YYEEEE. CDR3 nucleotide sequence: TGTGCCAGCAGCTTTTTGGACGTCGAGCAGTACGTC. Amino acid sequence: CASSFLDVEQYV.

V is TRBV27 and J is TRBJ1-4; perhaps TRBD1 as D (5 bases). The V and J ends lost 7 bases and 0 bases respectively, with 15 bases between them. Germline V gene data show CDR1 as MNHEY and CDR2 as SMNVEV (reference sequence). This CDR3 region has 16 residues. DNA for the CDR3: TGTGCCAGCACGCCGGGCCGGGGCTCAACTAATGAAAAACTGTTTTTT. This sequence encodes CASTPGRGSTNEKLFF. The variable domain in full, completed from reference TRBV27 and TRBJ1-4, reads EAQVTQNPRYLITVTGKKLTVTCSQNMNHEYMSWYRQDPGLGLRQIYYSMNVEVTDKGDVPEGYKVSRKEKRNFPLILESPSPNQTSLYFCASTPGRGSTNEKLFFGSGTQLSVL.

This rearrangement joins TRBV10-3 to TRBJ2-5; TRBD2 matches 8 bases. J was trimmed by 7 bases and V by 10 bases; bases with no gene match: 8. Germline V CDR1 and CDR2: ENHRY, SYGVKD. The CDR3 is 12 residues long. The chain's CDR3 is CATGAGAGTQYF. CDR3 in DNA: TGTGCCACGGGAGCGGGAGCGGGGACCCAGTACTTC.

This clone was seen only a few times. The CDR3 DNA reads TGTGCCAGCAGCTTTAGGCCTAGCGGGAGGGTAGACGTC. As protein: CASSFRPSGRVDV. The chain couples TRBV7-8 to TRBJ2-7, with 12 bases lining up with TRBD2. The CDR3 totals 13 residues. The V gene's germline CDR1 is SGHVS and CDR2 FQNEAQ.